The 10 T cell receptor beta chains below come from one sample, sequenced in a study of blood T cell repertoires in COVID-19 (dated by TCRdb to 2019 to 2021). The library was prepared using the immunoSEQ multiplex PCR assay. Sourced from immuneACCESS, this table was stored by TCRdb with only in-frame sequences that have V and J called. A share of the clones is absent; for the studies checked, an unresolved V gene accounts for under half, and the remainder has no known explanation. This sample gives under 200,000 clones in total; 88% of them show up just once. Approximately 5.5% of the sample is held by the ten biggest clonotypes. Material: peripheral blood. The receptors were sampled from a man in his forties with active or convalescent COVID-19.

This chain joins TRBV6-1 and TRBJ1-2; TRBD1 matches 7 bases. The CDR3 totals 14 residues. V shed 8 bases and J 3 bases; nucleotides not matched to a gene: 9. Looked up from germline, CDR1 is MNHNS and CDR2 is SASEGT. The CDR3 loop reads CASSWGRGDYGYTF. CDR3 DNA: TGTGCCAGCTCTTGGGGCAGGGGGGACTATGGCTACACCTTC.

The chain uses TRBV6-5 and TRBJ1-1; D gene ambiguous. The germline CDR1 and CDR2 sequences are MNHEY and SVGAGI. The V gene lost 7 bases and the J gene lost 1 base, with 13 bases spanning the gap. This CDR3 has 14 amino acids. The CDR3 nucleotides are TGTGCCAGCAACCCGACTGAGGGGAACACTGAAGCTTTCTTT. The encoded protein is CASNPTEGNTEAFF.

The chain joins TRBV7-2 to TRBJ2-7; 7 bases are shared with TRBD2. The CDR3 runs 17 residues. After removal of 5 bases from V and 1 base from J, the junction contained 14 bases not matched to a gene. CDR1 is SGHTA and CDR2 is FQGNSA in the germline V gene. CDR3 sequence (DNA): TGTGCCAGCAGCCCAAGCGCGGGGGTAGCGGTGTCCTACGAGCAGTACTTC. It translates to CASSPSAGVAVSYEQYF.

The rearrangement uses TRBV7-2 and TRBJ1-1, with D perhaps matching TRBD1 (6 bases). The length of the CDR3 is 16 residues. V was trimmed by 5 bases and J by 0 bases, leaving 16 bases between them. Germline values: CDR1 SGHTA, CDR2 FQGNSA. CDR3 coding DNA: TGTGCCAGCAGCCCAACCCCACAGGGCATGAACACTGAAGCTTTCTTT. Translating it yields CASSPTPQGMNTEAFF. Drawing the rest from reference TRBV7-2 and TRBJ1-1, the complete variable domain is GAGVSQSPSNKVTEKGKDVELRCDPISGHTALYWYRQSLGQGLEFLIYFQGNSAPDKSGLPSDRFSAERTGGSVSTLTIQRTQQEDSAVYLCASSPTPQGMNTEAFFGQGTRLTVV.

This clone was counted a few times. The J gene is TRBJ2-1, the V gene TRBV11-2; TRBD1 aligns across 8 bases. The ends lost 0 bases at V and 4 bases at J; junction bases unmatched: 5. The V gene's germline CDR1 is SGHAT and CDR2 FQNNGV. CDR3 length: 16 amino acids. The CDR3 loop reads CASSLDGRGLYNEQFF. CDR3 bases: TGTGCCAGCAGCTTAGATGGCAGGGGGCTATACAATGAGCAGTTCTTC.

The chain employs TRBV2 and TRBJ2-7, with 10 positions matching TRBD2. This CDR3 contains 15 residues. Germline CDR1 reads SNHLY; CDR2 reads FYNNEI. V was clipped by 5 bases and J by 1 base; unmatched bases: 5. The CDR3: CASSFLAGESYEQYF. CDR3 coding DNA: TGTGCCAGCAGTTTTCTAGCGGGAGAATCCTACGAGCAGTACTTC. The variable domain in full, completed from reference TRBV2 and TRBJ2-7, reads EPEVTQTPSHQVTQMGQEVILRCVPISNHLYFYWYRQILGQKVEFLVSFYNNEISEKSEIFDDQFSVERPDGSNFTLKIRSTKLEDSAMYFCASSFLAGESYEQYFGPGTRLTVT.

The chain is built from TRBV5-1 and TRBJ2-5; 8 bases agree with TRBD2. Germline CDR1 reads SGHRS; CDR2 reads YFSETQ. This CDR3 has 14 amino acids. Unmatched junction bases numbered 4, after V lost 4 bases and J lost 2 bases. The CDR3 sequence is CASSRGGVQETQYF. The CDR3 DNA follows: TGCGCCAGCAGCCGGGGGGGGGTACAAGAGACCCAGTACTTC.

Here the CDR3 reads CATSDLPGRGTSYNEQFF. Here the CDR3 DNA reads TGTGCCACCAGTGACCTCCCGGGGCGGGGGACTTCATACAATGAGCAGTTCTTC. V and J are TRBV24-1 and TRBJ2-1; 7 bases agree with TRBD2. Germline V gene lookup returns CDR1 KGHDR and CDR2 SFDVKD. CDR3 length: 18 amino acids. V was pared by 4 bases and J by 4 bases, with 15 bases of the junction left unmatched.

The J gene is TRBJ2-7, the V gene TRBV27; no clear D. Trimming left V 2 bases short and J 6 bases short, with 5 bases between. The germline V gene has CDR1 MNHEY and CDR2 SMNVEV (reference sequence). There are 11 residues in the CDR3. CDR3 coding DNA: TGTGCCAGCAGTTTAGGCAGCGAGCAGTACTTC. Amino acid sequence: CASSLGSEQYF.

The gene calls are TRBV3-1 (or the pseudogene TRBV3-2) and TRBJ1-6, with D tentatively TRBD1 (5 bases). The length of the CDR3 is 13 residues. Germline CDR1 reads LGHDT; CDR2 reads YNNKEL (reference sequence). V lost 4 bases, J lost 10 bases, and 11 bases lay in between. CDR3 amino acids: CASSRQGISPLHF. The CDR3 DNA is TGTGCCAGCAGCCGGCAGGGTATCTCACCCCTCCACTTT.